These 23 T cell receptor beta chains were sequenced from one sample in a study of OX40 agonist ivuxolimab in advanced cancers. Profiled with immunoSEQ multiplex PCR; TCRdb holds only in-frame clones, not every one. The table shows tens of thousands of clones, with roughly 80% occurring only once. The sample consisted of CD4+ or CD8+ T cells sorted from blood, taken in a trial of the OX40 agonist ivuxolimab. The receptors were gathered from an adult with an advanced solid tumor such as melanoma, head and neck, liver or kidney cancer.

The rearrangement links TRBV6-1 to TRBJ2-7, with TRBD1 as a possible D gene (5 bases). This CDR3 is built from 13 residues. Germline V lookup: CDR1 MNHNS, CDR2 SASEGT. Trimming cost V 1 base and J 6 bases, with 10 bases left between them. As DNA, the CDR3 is TGTGCCAGCAGTGAAGTGACAGTAAGCGAGCAGTACTTC. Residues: CASSEVTVSEQYF.

CDR3 bases: TGCGCCAGCAGCCAAGTTCAGGGACGTTACACTGAAGCTTTCTTT. This sequence encodes CASSQVQGRYTEAFF. This sequence joins TRBV4-1 and TRBJ1-1, with TRBD1 as a possible D gene (5 bases). CDR3 length: 15 amino acids. CDR1 is MGHRA and CDR2 is YSYEKL in the germline V gene. V was pared by 1 base and J by 3 bases, with 12 bases between.

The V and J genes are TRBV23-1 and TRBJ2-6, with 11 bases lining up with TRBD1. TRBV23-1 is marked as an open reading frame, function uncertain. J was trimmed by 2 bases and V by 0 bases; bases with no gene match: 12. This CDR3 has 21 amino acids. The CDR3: CASSQSGGRGQGVAGANVLTF. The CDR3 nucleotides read TGCGCCAGCAGTCAATCTGGTGGGCGGGGACAGGGGGTTGCTGGGGCCAACGTCCTGACTTTC.

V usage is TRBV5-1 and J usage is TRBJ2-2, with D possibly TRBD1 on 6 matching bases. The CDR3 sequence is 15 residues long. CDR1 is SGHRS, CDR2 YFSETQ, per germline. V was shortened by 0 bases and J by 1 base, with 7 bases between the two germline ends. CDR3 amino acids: CASSLGGRNTGELFF. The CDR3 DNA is TGCGCCAGCAGCTTGGGGGGGCGGAACACCGGGGAGCTGTTTTTT.

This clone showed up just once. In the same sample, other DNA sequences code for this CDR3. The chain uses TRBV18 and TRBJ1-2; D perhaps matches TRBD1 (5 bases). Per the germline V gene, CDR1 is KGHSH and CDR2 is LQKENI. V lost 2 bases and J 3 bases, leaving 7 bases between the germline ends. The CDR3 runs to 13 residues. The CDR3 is CASSPGTDYGYTF. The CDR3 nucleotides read TGTGCCAGCTCACCAGGGACCGACTATGGCTACACCTTC. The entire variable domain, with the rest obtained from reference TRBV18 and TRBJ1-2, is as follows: NAGVMQNPRHLVRRRGQEARLRCSPMKGHSHVYWYRQLPEEGLKFMVYLQKENIIDESGMPKERFSAEFPKEGPSILRIQQVVRGDSAAYFCASSPGTDYGYTFGSGTRLTVV.

DNA for the CDR3: TGTGCAATCCCGCTTTCACCGGGACATCCGCCCGGGGAGCTGTTTTTT. Translated, it gives CAIPLSPGHPPGELFF. The chain couples TRBV12-2 to TRBJ2-2; the D call TRBD1 from the table was never checked on the DNA. TRBV12-2 is reported as a pseudogene. The CDR3 totals 16 residues.

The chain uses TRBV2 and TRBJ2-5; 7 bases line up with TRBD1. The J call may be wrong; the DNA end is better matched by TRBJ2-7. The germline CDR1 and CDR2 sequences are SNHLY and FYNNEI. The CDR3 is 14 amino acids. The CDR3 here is CASRPGQPGYEQYF. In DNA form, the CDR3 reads TGTGCCAGCAGACCGGGACAGCCTGGGTACGAGCAGTACTTC.

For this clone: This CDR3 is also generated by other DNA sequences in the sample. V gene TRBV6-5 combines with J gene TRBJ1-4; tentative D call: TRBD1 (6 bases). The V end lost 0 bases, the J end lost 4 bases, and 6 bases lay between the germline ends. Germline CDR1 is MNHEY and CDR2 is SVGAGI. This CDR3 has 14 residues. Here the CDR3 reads CASSYSQGNEKLFF. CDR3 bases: TGTGCCAGCAGTTACTCACAGGGTAATGAAAAACTGTTTTTT.

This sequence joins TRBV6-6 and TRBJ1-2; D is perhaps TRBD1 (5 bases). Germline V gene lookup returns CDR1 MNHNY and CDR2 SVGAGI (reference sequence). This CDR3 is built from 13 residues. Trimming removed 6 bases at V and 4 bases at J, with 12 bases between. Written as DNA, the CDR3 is TGTGCCAGCAGGACGGGACCTCCCTATGGCTACACCTTC. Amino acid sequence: CASRTGPPYGYTF.

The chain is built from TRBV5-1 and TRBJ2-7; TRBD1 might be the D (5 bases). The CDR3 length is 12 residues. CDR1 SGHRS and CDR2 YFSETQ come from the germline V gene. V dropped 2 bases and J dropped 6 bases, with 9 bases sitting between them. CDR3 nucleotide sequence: TGCGCCAGCAGCTTAGGCAGGGTCGAGCAGTACTTC. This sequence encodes CASSLGRVEQYF.

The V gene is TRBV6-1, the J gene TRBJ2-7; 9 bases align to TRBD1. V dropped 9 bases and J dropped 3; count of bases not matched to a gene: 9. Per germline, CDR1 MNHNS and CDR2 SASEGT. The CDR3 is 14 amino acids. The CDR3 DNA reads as TGTGCCAGTAAACGAGGGACAGGGAACTACGAGCAGTACTTC. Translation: CASKRGTGNYEQYF.

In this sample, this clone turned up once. CDR3 in amino acids: CASSWSPSETQYF. The CDR3 DNA follows: TGTGCCAGCAGCTGGTCCCCTTCAGAGACCCAGTACTTC. V usage is TRBV5-4 and J usage is TRBJ2-5; D is unresolved. The germline gives CDR1 SGHNT, CDR2 YYREEE (reference sequence). CDR3 size: 13 residues. V was cut by 3 bases and J by 4 bases, with 10 bases left in between.

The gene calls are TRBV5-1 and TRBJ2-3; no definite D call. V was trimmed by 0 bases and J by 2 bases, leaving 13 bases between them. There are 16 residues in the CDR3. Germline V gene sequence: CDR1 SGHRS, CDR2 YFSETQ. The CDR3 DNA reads TGCGCCAGCAGCTTGGATGCGATAGGGATCACAGATACGCAGTATTTT. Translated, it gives CASSLDAIGITDTQYF.

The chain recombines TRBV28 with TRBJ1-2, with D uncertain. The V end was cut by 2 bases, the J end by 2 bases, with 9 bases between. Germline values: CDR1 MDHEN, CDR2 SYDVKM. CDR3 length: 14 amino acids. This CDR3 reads CASSLGNRNYGYTF. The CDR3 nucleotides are TGTGCCAGCAGTTTAGGCAACAGAAACTATGGCTACACCTTC.

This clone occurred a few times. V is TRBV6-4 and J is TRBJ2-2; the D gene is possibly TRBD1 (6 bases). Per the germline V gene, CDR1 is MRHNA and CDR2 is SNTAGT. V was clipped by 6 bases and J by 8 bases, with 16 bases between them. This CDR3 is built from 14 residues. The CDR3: CASRRGQANGELFF. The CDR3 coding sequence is TGTGCCAGCAGGAGGGGACAAGCAAATGGGGAGCTGTTTTTT.

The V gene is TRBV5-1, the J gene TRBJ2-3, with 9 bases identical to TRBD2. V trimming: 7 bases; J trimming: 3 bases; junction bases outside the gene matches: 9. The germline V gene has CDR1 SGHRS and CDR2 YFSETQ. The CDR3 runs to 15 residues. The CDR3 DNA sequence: TGCGCCAGCGCGGGGGGGCCAGGGTCGACAGATACGCAGTATTTT. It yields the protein CASAGGPGSTDTQYF.

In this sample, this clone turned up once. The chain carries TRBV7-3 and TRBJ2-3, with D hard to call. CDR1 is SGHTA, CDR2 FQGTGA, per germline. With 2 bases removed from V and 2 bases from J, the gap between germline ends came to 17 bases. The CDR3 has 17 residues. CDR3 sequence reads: CASSLGLKRRDTDTQYF. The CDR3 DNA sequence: TGTGCCAGCAGCTTAGGCCTCAAGCGCCGAGACACAGATACGCAGTATTTT.

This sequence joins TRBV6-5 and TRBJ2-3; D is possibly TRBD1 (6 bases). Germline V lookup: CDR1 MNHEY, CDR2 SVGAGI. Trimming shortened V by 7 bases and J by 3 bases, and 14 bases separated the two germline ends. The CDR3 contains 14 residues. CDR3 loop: CASNKQGGTDTQYF. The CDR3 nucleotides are TGTGCCAGCAACAAACAGGGTGGAACAGATACGCAGTATTTT.

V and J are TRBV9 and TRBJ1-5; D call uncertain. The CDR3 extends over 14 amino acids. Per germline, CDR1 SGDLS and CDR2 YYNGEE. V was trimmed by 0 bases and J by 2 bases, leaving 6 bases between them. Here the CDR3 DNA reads TGTGCCAGCAGCGTAGGGACCGGCAATCAGCCCCAGCATTTT. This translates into CASSVGTGNQPQHF.

CDR3 loop: CASSVTGTAETQYF. CDR3 nucleotides: TGTGCCAGCAGCGTGACCGGGACGGCAGAGACCCAGTACTTC. The gene calls are TRBV11-3 and TRBJ2-5; D is tentatively TRBD1 or TRBD2 (5 bases each). Germline CDR1 is SGHNT and CDR2 is YENEEA. The CDR3 runs 14 residues. The V end was cut by 5 bases, the J end by 4 bases, with 14 bases between. Filled out from reference TRBV11-3 and TRBJ2-5, the complete variable domain reads EAGVVQSPRYKIIEKKQPVAFWCNPISGHNTLYWYLQNLGQGPELLIRYENEEAVDDSQLPKDRFSAERLKGVDSTLKIQPAELGDSAVYLCASSVTGTAETQYFGPGTRLLVL.

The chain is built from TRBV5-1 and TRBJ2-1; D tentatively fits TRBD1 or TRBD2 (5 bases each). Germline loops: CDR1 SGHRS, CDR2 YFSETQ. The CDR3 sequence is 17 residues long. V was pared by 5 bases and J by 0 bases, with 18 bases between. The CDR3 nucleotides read TGCGCCAGCAGTCCAATGGTTGGGGGTAGCTCCTACAATGAGCAGTTCTTC. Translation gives CASSPMVGGSSYNEQFF.

CDR3 bases: TGTGCCAGCAGCTTCCAGATCACAGGGAAGGGGGAAAAACTGTTTTTT. Protein product: CASSFQITGKGEKLFF. The chain recombines TRBV7-2 with TRBJ1-4; TRBD1 is a possible D gene (6 bases). Trimming removed 3 bases at V and 8 bases at J, with 19 bases between. Per germline, CDR1 SGHTA and CDR2 FQGNSA. The CDR3 runs 16 residues.

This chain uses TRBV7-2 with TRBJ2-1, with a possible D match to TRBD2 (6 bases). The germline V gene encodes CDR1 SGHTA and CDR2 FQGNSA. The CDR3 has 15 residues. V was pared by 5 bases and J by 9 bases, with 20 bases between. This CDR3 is CASSPRWGGEAEQFF. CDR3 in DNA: TGTGCCAGCAGCCCTAGATGGGGAGGAGAGGCTGAGCAGTTCTTC.